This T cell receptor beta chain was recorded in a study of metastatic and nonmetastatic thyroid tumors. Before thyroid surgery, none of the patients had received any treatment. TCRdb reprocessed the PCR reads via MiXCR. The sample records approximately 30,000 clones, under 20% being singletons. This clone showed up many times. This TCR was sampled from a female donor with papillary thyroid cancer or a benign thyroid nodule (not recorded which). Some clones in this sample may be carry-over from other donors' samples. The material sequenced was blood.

CDR3 loop: CASSQDVILRTNTGELFF. DNA of the CDR3: TGTGCCAGCAGCCAAGATGTCATTCTGCGAACGAACACCGGGGAGCTGTTTTTT. The rearrangement links TRBV4-2 to TRBJ2-2; D is ambiguous. Germline V gene data show CDR1 as LGHNA and CDR2 as YNFKEQ. The V end lost 0 bases, the J end lost 0 bases, and 14 bases lay between the germline ends. This CDR3 contains 18 residues.